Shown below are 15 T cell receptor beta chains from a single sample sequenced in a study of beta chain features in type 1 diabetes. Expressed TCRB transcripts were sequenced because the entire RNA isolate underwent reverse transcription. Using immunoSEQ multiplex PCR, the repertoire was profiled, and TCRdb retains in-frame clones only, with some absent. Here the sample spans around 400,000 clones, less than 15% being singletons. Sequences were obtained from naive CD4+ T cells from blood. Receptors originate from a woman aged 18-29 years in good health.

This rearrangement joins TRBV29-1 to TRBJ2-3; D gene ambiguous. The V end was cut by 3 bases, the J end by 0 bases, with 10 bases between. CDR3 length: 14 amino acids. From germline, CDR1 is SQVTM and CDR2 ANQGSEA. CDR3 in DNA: TGCAGCGTTGAGAACTCATTAAGCACAGATACGCAGTATTTT. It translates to CSVENSLSTDTQYF.

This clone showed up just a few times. The CDR3 loop is CAWSGQGAGAFF. Written as DNA, the CDR3 is TGTGCCTGGAGCGGACAGGGGGCGGGAGCTTTCTTT. The chain combines TRBV30 with TRBJ1-1; TRBD1 matches at 11 bases. The CDR3 totals 12 residues. The V segment lost 3 bases and the J segment 10 bases; nucleotides outside the gene matches: 4. CDR1 GTSNPN and CDR2 SVGIG come from the germline V gene (reference sequence).

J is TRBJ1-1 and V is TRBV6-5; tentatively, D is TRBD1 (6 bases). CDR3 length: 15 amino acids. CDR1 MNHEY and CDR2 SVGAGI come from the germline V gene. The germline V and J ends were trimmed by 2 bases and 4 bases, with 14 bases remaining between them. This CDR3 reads CASSYEGRGSTEAFF. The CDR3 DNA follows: TGTGCCAGCAGTTACGAGGGTAGGGGGAGCACTGAAGCTTTCTTT.

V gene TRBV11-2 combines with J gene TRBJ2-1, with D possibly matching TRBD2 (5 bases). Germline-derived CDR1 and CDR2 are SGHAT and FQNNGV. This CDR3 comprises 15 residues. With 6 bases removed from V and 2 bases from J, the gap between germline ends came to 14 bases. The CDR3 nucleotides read TGTGCCAGCAGTCGTGGAGTGGGAGCCTACAATGAGCAGTTCTTC. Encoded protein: CASSRGVGAYNEQFF.

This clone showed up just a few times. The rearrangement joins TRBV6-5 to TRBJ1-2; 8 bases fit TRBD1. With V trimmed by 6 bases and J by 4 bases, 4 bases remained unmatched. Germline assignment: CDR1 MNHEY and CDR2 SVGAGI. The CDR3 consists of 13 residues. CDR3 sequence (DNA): TGTGCCAGCAGGGACAGGGTGATCTATGGCTACACCTTC. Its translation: CASRDRVIYGYTF.

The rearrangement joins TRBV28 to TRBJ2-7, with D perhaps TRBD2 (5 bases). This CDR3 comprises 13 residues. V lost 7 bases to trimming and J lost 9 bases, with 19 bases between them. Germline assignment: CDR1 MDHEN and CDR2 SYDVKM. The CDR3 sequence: CASIRTGGLGQYF. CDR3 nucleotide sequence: TGTGCCAGCATTAGGACTGGCGGGCTGGGGCAGTACTTC.

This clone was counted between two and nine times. CDR3 amino acids: CATSRVRTGELIYEQYF. CDR3 sequence (DNA): TGTGCCACCAGCAGAGTTAGGACAGGGGAACTCATCTACGAGCAGTACTTC. V is TRBV15 and J is TRBJ2-7; 9 bases match TRBD1. Losses at the gene ends were 1 base for V and 3 bases for J; bases not matched to a gene: 10. This CDR3 has 17 amino acids. Germline CDR1 is LNHNV and CDR2 is YYDKDF (reference sequence). Full variable domain (rest looked up from reference TRBV15 and TRBJ2-7): DAMVIQNPRYQVTQFGKPVTLSCSQTLNHNVMYWYQQKSSQAPKLLFHYYDKDFNNEADTPDNFQSRRPNTSFCFLDIRSPGLGDTAMYLCATSRVRTGELIYEQYFGPGTRLTVT.

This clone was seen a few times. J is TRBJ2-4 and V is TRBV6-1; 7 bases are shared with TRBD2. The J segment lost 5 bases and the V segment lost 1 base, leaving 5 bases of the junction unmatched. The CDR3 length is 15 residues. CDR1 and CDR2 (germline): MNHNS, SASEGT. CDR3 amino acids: CASSEVGGTQNIQYF. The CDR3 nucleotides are TGTGCCAGCAGTGAAGTGGGGGGGACCCAAAACATTCAGTACTTC.

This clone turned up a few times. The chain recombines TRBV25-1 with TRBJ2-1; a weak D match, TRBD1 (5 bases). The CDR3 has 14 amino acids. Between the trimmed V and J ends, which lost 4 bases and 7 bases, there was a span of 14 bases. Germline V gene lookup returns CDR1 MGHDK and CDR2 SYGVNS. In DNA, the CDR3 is TGTGCCAGCAGTGTCGAGTGGGGCTCAAATGAGCAGTTCTTC. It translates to CASSVEWGSNEQFF.

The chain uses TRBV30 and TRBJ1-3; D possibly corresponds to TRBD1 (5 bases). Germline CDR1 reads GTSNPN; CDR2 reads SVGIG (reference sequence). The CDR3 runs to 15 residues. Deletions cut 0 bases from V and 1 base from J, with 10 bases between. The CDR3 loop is CAWSVHQGSGNTIYF. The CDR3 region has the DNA TGTGCCTGGAGTGTACATCAGGGATCTGGAAACACCATATATTTT.

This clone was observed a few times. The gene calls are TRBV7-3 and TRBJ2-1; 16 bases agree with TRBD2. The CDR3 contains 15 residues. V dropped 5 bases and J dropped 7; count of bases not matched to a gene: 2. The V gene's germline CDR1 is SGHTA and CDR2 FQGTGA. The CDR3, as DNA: TGTGCCAGCAGCCTGGGACTAGCGGGAGGGAATGAGCAGTTCTTC. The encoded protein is CASSLGLAGGNEQFF. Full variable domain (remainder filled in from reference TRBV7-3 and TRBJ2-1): GAGVSQTPSNKVTEKGKYVELRCDPISGHTALYWYRQSLGQGPEFLIYFQGTGAADDSGLPNDRFFAVRPEGSVSTLKIQRTERGDSAVYLCASSLGLAGGNEQFFGPGTRLTVL.

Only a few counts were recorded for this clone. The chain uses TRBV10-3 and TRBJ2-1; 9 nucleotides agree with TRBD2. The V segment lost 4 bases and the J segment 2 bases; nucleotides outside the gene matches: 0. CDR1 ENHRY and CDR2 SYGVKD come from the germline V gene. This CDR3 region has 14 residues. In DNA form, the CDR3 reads TGTGCCATCAGTGGCGGGAGGGCCTACAATGAGCAGTTCTTC. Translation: CAISGGRAYNEQFF.

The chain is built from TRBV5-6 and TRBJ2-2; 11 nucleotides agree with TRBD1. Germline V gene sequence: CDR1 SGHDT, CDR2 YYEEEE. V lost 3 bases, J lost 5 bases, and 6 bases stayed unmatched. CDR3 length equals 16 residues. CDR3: CASSSRTGGPTGELFF. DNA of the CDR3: TGTGCCAGCAGCTCCCGGACAGGGGGCCCGACCGGGGAGCTGTTTTTT. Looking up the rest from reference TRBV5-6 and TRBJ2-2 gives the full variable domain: DAGVTQSPTHLIKTRGQQVTLRCSPKSGHDTVSWYQQALGQGPQFIFQYYEEEERQRGNFPDRFSGHQFPNYSSELNVNALLLGDSALYLCASSSRTGGPTGELFFGEGSRLTVL.

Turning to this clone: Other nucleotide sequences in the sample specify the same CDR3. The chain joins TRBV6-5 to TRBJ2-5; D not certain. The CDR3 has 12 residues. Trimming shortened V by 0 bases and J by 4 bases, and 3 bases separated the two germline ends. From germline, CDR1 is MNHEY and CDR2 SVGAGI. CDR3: CASSYSRETQYF. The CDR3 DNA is TGTGCCAGCAGTTACTCGAGAGAGACCCAGTACTTC.

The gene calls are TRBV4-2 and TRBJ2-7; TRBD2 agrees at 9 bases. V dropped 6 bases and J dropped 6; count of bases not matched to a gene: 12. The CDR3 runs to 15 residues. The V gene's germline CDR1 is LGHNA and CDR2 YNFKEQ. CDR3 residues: CASRYGGRAGGEQYF. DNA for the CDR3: TGTGCCAGCAGGTATGGCGGGAGGGCCGGGGGCGAGCAGTACTTC.